This T cell receptor (beta chain) was observed in a study of OX40 agonist ivuxolimab in advanced cancers. Study-wide results and limits: Expanded clones were, on average, more numerous among CD8+ T cells than CD4+.

Profiled with immunoSEQ multiplex PCR; TCRdb holds only in-frame clones, not every one. The sample has 70,000 to 95,000 clones, about nine tenths seen once. Germline assignment: CDR1 MNHEY and CDR2 SVGAGI. The CDR3 is made up of 12 amino acids. The V and J ends lost 6 bases and 7 bases respectively, with 13 bases between them. As to this clone: Its antigen is still unknown.

The chain recombines TRBV6-5 with TRBJ2-7, with D uncertain. This clonotype was sampled from an adult with an advanced solid tumor such as melanoma, head and neck, liver or kidney cancer. Sequencing used CD4+ or CD8+ T cells sorted from blood, obtained in a trial of the OX40 agonist ivuxolimab. The CDR3 DNA sequence: TGTGCCAGCAGCCGATGGGGAAGAGAGCAGTACGTC. Amino acids: CASSRWGREQYV.